This TCR beta chain was captured in a study of T-cell memory formation after mild COVID-19. At the level of the study: The two donors had largely donor-specific TCR clusters. Points from the study as a whole: From day 15 to 85, contracting clones were balanced between CD4 and CD8, whereas later expanders leaned toward CD4+.

TCRdb redid the calling of the 5' RACE reads with MiXCR, one entry per CDR3 protein. The top ten clones hold more than 8% of a sample with 400,000 or so distinct CDR3 sequences, around 18% of them seen once. Germline-derived CDR1 and CDR2 are MNHEY and SVGAGI. The CDR3 totals 15 residues. J gave up 8 bases and V 5 bases, and 7 bases lay outside the gene matches. This clonotype turned up a few times. No antigen is known for it. The chain has TRBV6-5 and TRBJ2-3; TRBD2 aligns across 13 bases. The sequencing sample was made of PBMCs or a T cell subset sorted from them (not recorded which). The TCR comes from an adult woman who had mild COVID-19 (a few samples of this study predate the infection). Cell type and time point are not known. CDR3 loop: CASSQLAGGQATQYF. CDR3 DNA sequence: TGTGCCAGCAGTCAACTAGCGGGGGGGCAGGCTACGCAGTATTTT.